This TCR beta chain was identified in a study of blood T cell repertoires in COVID-19. Clones were read by immunoSEQ multiplex PCR, and TCRdb kept only the in-frame ones, dropping some. The data hold fewer than 500,000 clones, with about 90% observed a single time. Recruits, aged roughly 18 to 95 years, lived in 25 or so US areas. Cohort assignment relied on participant-reported clinical history. Sequencing used PBMCs or T cells enriched from blood (not recorded which). The receptor was derived from a woman younger than 35 with acute COVID-19.

CDR3 protein: CASSQTANNEQFF. CDR3 nucleotides: TGTGCCAGCAGCCAGACAGCTAACAATGAGCAGTTCTTC. The rearrangement uses TRBV4-2 and TRBJ2-1; perhaps TRBD1 as D (5 bases). Per germline, CDR1 LGHNA and CDR2 YNFKEQ. The CDR3 has 13 amino acids. V dropped 3 bases and J dropped 5 bases, with 8 bases sitting between them.